This TCR beta chain came from a study of spatial heterogeneity in lung cancer. Indicated time point: sample taken at primary tumor resection. Sequencing of whole RNA from tumor, nontumor lung or frozen PBMC involved no sorting. MiXCR was run by TCRdb on the 5' RACE reads, yielding one entry per CDR3 protein. The sample shows 20,000 or so distinct CDR3 sequences, less than 3.5% of them seen only once. V lost 1 base to trimming and J lost 3 bases; unmatched junction nucleotides: 23. CDR3 length: 22 residues. In germline, CDR1 is DFQATT, CDR2 SNEGSKA (reference sequence). The sample holds many counts of this clonotype.

This specimen was PBMCs, taken at surgery. The clonotype comes from a female donor with early-stage non-small cell lung cancer. The chain joins TRBV20-1 to TRBJ2-2; 10 nucleotides agree with TRBD2. CDR3 residues: CSARGPPRSRSGRDFYTGELFF. CDR3 DNA: TGCAGTGCTAGAGGTCCTCCACGGTCTCGCAGCGGGAGGGACTTCTACACCGGGGAGCTGTTTTTT.